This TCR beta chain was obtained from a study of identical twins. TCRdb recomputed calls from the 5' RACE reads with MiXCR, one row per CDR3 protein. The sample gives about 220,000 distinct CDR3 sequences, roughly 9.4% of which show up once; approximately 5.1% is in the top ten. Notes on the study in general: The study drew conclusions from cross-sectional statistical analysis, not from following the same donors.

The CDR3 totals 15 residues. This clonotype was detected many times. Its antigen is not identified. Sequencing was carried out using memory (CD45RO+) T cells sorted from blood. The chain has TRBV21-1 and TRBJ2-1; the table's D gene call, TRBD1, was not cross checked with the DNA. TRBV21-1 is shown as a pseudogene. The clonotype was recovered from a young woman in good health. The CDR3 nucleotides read TGTGCCAGCATCCCTGGGGACCCATCCTACAATGAGCAGTTCTTC. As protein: CASIPGDPSYNEQFF.